Given below is one T cell receptor beta chain in context. The CDR3 consists of 14 residues. The V gene lost 1 base and the J gene lost 4 bases, with 10 bases spanning the gap. The germline gives CDR1 SGHTA, CDR2 FQGNSA. Data came from immunoSEQ multiplex PCR; TCRdb stores just in-frame clones and leaves some out. The table records roughly 2.2 million clones, approximately 95% of them present only once. The data were taken from a study of shared clonotypes between healthy human individuals. Study as a whole: Three CD4 naive, three CD4 memory, two CD8 naive and one CD8 memory plate were used per donor.

The TCR was taken from a young man in good health. Some clones in this sample may be carry-over from other donors' samples. Sequencing was done on a sample of naive CD4+ T cells from PBMCs. Subset noted: CD45RA+ positively selected. The rearrangement joins TRBV7-2 to TRBJ1-2, with D perhaps matching TRBD1 (5 bases). CDR3 in DNA: TGTGCCAGCAGCTTAGGACAGTCACCCTATGGCTACACCTTC. Translating gives CASSLGQSPYGYTF.